The 15 T cell receptor beta chains listed next were all sequenced from one sample in a study of blood T cell repertoires in COVID-19. This table comes from immunoSEQ multiplex PCR, and its TCRdb copy is limited to in-frame clones, with some not included. Of approximately 80,000 clones in the sample, over 65% were seen once. Specimen: peripheral blood. Receptors originate from a man aged 50-60 years with active or convalescent COVID-19.

This clone has only one observation. The rearrangement links TRBV12-1 to TRBJ1-3; the DNA was not compared with TRBD1, the D call given in the table. TRBV12-1 counts as a pseudogene. CDR3 size: 20 residues. The CDR3 coding sequence is TGTGCCAGCAGCGTCGGTCAAGGACAGGGAAGGCCCCGGAGGGGAAACACCATATATTTT. It yields the protein CASSVGQGQGRPRRGNTIYF.

This rearrangement joins TRBV6-5 to TRBJ2-2; tentatively, D is TRBD1 (5 bases). Trimming took off 8 bases at V and 5 bases at J, with 6 bases between the two ends. Germline V CDR1 and CDR2: MNHEY, SVGAGI. The CDR3 spans 11 residues. CDR3 sequence reads: CASGATGELFF. CDR3 sequence (DNA): TGTGCCAGCGGGGCAACCGGGGAGCTGTTTTTT.

This chain joins TRBV16 and TRBJ2-7, with a tentative D call TRBD2 (5 bases). Trimming cost V 7 bases and J 6 bases, with 16 bases left between them. The germline V gene has CDR1 KGHSY and CDR2 FQNENV. CDR3 length equals 13 residues. The CDR3 bases are TGTGCCAGCACCTTTCGTTTGGCGGGCGAGCAGTACTTC. This gives the protein CASTFRLAGEQYF.

This chain links TRBV5-1 with TRBJ2-3; no reliable D call. CDR3 length equals 16 residues. From germline, CDR1 is SGHRS and CDR2 YFSETQ. Deletions cut 1 base from V and 2 bases from J, with 14 bases between. For the CDR3, the DNA is TGCGCCAGCAGCTTGAACAGTGGCCTTTACACAGATACGCAGTATTTT. The encoded protein is CASSLNSGLYTDTQYF.

The chain has TRBV6-1 and TRBJ1-2; the D gene is possibly TRBD1 (5 bases). The CDR3 consists of 16 residues. Looked up from germline, CDR1 is MNHNS and CDR2 is SASEGT. Trimming took off 0 bases at V and 3 bases at J, with 14 bases between the two ends. CDR3 loop: CASSEAVTVLDYGYTF. Written as DNA, the CDR3 is TGTGCCAGCAGTGAAGCTGTGACAGTTTTAGACTATGGCTACACCTTC.

V usage is TRBV12-3 or TRBV12-4 and J usage is TRBJ1-1; TRBD1 aligns across 9 bases. The length of the CDR3 is 13 residues. V was clipped by 6 bases and J by 3 bases; unmatched bases: 2. CDR3 in DNA: TGTGCCAGCAGAACAGGGGGCTACACTGAAGCTTTCTTT. Residues: CASRTGGYTEAFF.

The rearrangement joins TRBV20-1 to TRBJ1-5, with D unclear. The germline V and J ends were trimmed by 3 bases and 5 bases, with 8 bases remaining between them. This CDR3 is built from 12 residues. CDR1 and CDR2 (germline): DFQATT, SNEGSKA (reference sequence). The CDR3 reads CSASQAYQPQHF. Here the CDR3 DNA reads TGCAGTGCTAGTCAGGCCTATCAGCCCCAGCATTTT.

This chain links TRBV4-2 with TRBJ2-5; weak D call: TRBD2 (5 bases). Deletions cut 1 base from V and 5 bases from J, with 11 bases between. The CDR3 runs 14 residues. The germline gives CDR1 LGHNA, CDR2 YNFKEQ. The CDR3 spells CASSQAGLLETQYF. The DNA of the CDR3 is TGTGCCAGCAGCCAAGCTGGACTGCTGGAGACCCAGTACTTC.

The chain combines TRBV10-3 with TRBJ1-5, with D unresolved. The CDR3 has 14 amino acids. V was trimmed by 2 bases and J by 5 bases, leaving 10 bases between them. Germline CDR1 reads ENHRY; CDR2 reads SYGVKD. The DNA for the CDR3 is TGTGCCATCAGTGAGGGATTGGGCCATCAGCCCCAGCATTTT. Translating gives CAISEGLGHQPQHF.

The chain carries TRBV24-1 and TRBJ2-3; D is possibly TRBD2 (7 bases). This CDR3 has 13 residues. The germline V gene encodes CDR1 KGHDR and CDR2 SFDVKD. Trimming removed 7 bases at V and 6 bases at J, with 13 bases between. Here the CDR3 DNA reads TGTGCCACCAGCGACGGGGGGCTCGATACGCAGTATTTT. It codes for CATSDGGLDTQYF.

The rearrangement uses TRBV28 and TRBJ1-6, with D perhaps TRBD1 (6 bases). Trimming left V 6 bases short and J 4 bases short, with 7 bases between. Germline V lookup: CDR1 MDHEN, CDR2 SYDVKM. CDR3 length: 13 residues. CDR3 coding DNA: TGTGCCAGCAGGGACAGTTATAATTCACCCCTCCACTTT. Protein sequence: CASRDSYNSPLHF.

V gene TRBV29-1 combines with J gene TRBJ2-5; weak D call: TRBD1 (5 bases). This CDR3 spans 14 amino acids. V lost 0 bases, J lost 4 bases, and 12 bases lay in between. Germline V gene data show CDR1 as SQVTM and CDR2 as ANQGSEA. The chain's CDR3 is CSVEDPRGSETQYF. CDR3 nucleotide sequence: TGCAGCGTTGAAGATCCTAGGGGCTCAGAGACCCAGTACTTC.

Points on this clone: One junction end does not reproduce the germline sequence, and a read error may be involved. The chain couples TRBV18 to TRBJ2-5; tentative D call: TRBD1 (5 bases). Germline V lookup: CDR1 KGHSH, CDR2 LQKENI. CDR3 size: 14 residues. The CDR3, as DNA: TGTGCCAGCCTCCCCGGCCAGGGCCAAAAGACCCAGTACTTC. Translated: CASLPGQGQKTQYF.

This clone was observed at least ten times. CDR3 bases: TGCAGCGTTCCTACCGGGACAGGGAACACTGAAGCTTTCTTT. Its protein product is CSVPTGTGNTEAFF. The V and J genes are TRBV29-1 and TRBJ1-1, with 8 bases aligning to TRBD1. The junction had 6 bases not matched to a gene; V was cut back by 5 bases and J by 1 base. CDR3 length: 14 amino acids. Germline values: CDR1 SQVTM, CDR2 ANQGSEA.

The rearrangement uses TRBV28 and TRBJ2-1, with 7 bases matching TRBD2. Germline-derived CDR1 and CDR2 are MDHEN and SYDVKM. CDR3 length equals 14 residues. The V gene end was trimmed by 7 bases and the J gene end by 0 bases; junction bases not matched to a gene: 3. The chain's CDR3 is CASTTGGSYNEQFF. In DNA form, the CDR3 reads TGTGCCAGCACTACGGGGGGCTCCTACAATGAGCAGTTCTTC.